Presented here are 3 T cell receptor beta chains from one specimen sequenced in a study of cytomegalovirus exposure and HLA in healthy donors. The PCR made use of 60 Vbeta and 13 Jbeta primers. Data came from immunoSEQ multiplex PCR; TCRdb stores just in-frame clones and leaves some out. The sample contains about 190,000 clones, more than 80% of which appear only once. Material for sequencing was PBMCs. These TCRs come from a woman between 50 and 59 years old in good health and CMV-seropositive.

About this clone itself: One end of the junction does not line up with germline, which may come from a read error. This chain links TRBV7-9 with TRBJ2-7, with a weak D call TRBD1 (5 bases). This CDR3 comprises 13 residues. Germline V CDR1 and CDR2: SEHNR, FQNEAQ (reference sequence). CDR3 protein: CSSSLGQVYEQYF. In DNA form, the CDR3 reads TGTTCCAGCAGCTTAGGACAAGTCTACGAGCAGTACTTC.

The CDR3 DNA reads TGTGCCAGCAGCCAAGACAGGGGGCGCAGCCCAAATATGAACACTGAAGCTTTCTTT. Translation gives CASSQDRGRSPNMNTEAFF. The V and J genes are TRBV14 and TRBJ1-1, with TRBD1 matching over 8 bases. J gave up 0 bases and V 0 bases, and 12 bases lay outside the gene matches. This CDR3 spans 19 amino acids. The germline gives CDR1 SGHDN, CDR2 FVKESK.

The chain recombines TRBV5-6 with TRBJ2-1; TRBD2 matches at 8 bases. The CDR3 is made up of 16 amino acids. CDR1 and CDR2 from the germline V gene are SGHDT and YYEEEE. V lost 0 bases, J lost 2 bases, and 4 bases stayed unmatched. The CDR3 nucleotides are TGTGCCAGCAGCTTGGGAGCCGGGGGGGCCTACAATGAGCAGTTCTTC. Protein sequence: CASSLGAGGAYNEQFF.